The text below deals with one T cell receptor beta chain. Its antigen remains unknown. This sample was taken from a study of human T cells and chemical hapten exposure. About the study: Subjects had 2% DPC placed on roughly 2 cm by roughly 2 cm of upper inner arm skin for sensitization. Diphenylcyclopropenone doses were given weekly to the scalps of patients across the approximately 25-week study. Application of 0.01% DPC to the upper back was done by patch test, with a reading at 6 days.

Study results and limitations: All donors were alopecia patients, so their immunity may differ from that of healthy people.

MiXCR, applied by TCRdb to the RACE reads, yields one record per CDR3 protein. The table records about 26,000 distinct CDR3 sequences, 7.5% to 10% of them present only once. Time point: patch test 2, 6 weeks after DPC sensitization. The treatment is: therapeutic diphenylcyclopropenone sensitization with weekly scalp DPC. Germline V lookup: CDR1 SGHTA, CDR2 FQGNSA. This CDR3 contains 14 residues. Trimming shortened V by 3 bases and J by 0 bases, and 8 bases separated the two germline ends. This specimen was whole blood, taken in connection with sensitization to the hapten diphenylcyclopropenone (DPC). This receptor was identified in a man under 40 with alopecia areata. Some clones in this sample may be carry-over from other donors' samples. This chain connects TRBV7-2 to TRBJ1-1; possibly TRBD1 for D (5 bases). The DNA for the CDR3 is TGTGCCAGCAGCTTTGCAGGGATGAACACTGAAGCTTTCTTT. Protein: CASSFAGMNTEAFF.